Listed below are T cell receptor beta chains from one sample, sequenced in a study of blood T cell repertoires in COVID-19. Clones were sequenced by immunoSEQ multiplex PCR, and TCRdb holds only the in-frame ones, with some missing. The table records 200,000 to 300,000 clones, approximately 84% of them present only once. The sequenced sample was peripheral blood. These receptors came from a woman older than 75 with acute or convalescent COVID-19. Each CDR3 is given without its conserved first and last residue.

CDR3 protein	J gene	V gene
ASSPGGGIETQY	TRBJ2-5	TRBV28
ASSLSGEAF	TRBJ1-1	TRBV12-3/TRBV12-4
ASSRPGEGGTDTQY	TRBJ2-3	TRBV5-4
ASSSTGVPFSGANVLT	TRBJ2-6	TRBV5-5
ASSYSIGGGTEAF	TRBJ1-1	TRBV6-2/TRBV6-3
ASSSGTGGRFEQF	TRBJ2-1	TRBV5-1
ASSLDGQNYGYT	TRBJ1-2	TRBV7-2
ASSQVMGQGGTGELF	TRBJ2-2	TRBV4-1
ASSQVQGYEQY	TRBJ2-7	TRBV3-1/TRBV3-2
ASSFNHIGELF	TRBJ2-2	TRBV12-3/TRBV12-4
ASSFGMTGANTEAF	TRBJ1-1	TRBV5-1